The 15 T cell receptor beta chains in this list originate from one sample, sequenced in a study of T cell repertoires in ileal Crohn's disease. Method: immunoSEQ multiplex PCR; TCRdb's copy keeps in-frame clones and lacks some. Of roughly 1,800 clones in the sample, roughly 87% are singletons; the top ten hold about 9.4%. Time point: proximal margin of the surgical specimen (macroscopically non-inflamed). Sequenced: ileal tissue. The receptors here all came from an adult with Crohn's disease.

The genes are TRBV11-1 and TRBJ2-1, with unresolved D. There are 13 residues in the CDR3. Trimming cost V 1 base and J 4 bases, with 5 bases left between them. Looked up from germline, CDR1 is SGHAT and CDR2 is FQDESV (reference sequence). The CDR3 here is CASSLDQYNEQFF. The CDR3, as DNA: TGTGCCAGCAGCTTAGACCAGTACAATGAGCAGTTCTTC.

The chain is built from TRBV28 and TRBJ2-7, with 9 bases fitting TRBD2. CDR1 MDHEN and CDR2 SYDVKM come from the germline V gene. V lost 3 bases to trimming and J lost 6 bases; unmatched junction nucleotides: 6. The CDR3 has 14 amino acids. CDR3 coding DNA: TGTGCCAGCAGTTTGGAAGGCGGGGGGGCCGAGCAGTACTTC. Its translation is CASSLEGGGAEQYF.

This chain links TRBV27 with TRBJ2-2, with D possibly being TRBD2 (7 bases). The CDR3 runs 16 residues. V was shortened by 5 bases and J by 5 bases, with 18 bases between the two germline ends. Germline V lookup: CDR1 MNHEY, CDR2 SMNVEV (reference sequence). The CDR3 DNA is TGTGCCAGCAGTCCCGACGGGGGGCGAGGTACCGGGGAGCTGTTTTTT. It codes for CASSPDGGRGTGELFF.

V is TRBV10-3 and J is TRBJ2-3; D is undetermined. Trimming took 6 bases from V and 1 from J, leaving 8 bases between them. Germline values: CDR1 ENHRY, CDR2 SYGVKD. This CDR3 is 13 amino acids long. This CDR3 reads CAIRGIGTDTQYF. The CDR3 nucleotides are TGTGCCATCAGGGGGATAGGCACAGATACGCAGTATTTT.

In its sample, this clone was seen once. Other nucleotide sequences from this sample produce the same CDR3. The V call is TRBV11-2, the J call TRBJ1-1; D gene ambiguous. The germline V gene has CDR1 SGHAT and CDR2 FQNNGV. The V end was cut by 2 bases, the J end by 1 base, with 2 bases between. This CDR3 has 12 residues. The CDR3 protein is CASSLSNTEAFF. In nucleotides, the CDR3 is TGTGCCAGCAGCTTATCGAACACTGAAGCTTTCTTT.

This chain uses TRBV5-1 with TRBJ2-5; 13 bases agree with TRBD2. In germline, CDR1 is SGHRS, CDR2 YFSETQ. Trimming at V came to 4 bases and at J to 1 base, leaving 4 bases not matched to a gene. This CDR3 is 16 amino acids long. The CDR3 loop reads CASSAGLAGAQETQYF. As DNA, the CDR3 is TGCGCCAGCAGCGCCGGACTAGCGGGGGCCCAAGAGACCCAGTACTTC.

This rearrangement joins TRBV11-2 to TRBJ1-5; no clear D. The V and J ends lost 0 bases and 5 bases respectively, with 11 bases between them. Germline V gives CDR1 SGHAT, CDR2 FQNNGV. The CDR3 covers 15 residues. The CDR3 bases are TGTGCCAGCAGCTTAGATGGGAAACGTGATCAGCCCCAGCATTTT. Its translation: CASSLDGKRDQPQHF.

The gene calls are TRBV29-1 and TRBJ2-7, with a tentative D call TRBD2 (6 bases). CDR3 length equals 15 residues. Germline V gene data show CDR1 as SQVTM and CDR2 as ANQGSEA. The V and J ends lost 0 bases and 7 bases respectively, with 19 bases between them. The CDR3 loop is CSVEDRTGMAGEQYF. CDR3 nucleotide sequence: TGCAGCGTTGAAGATAGAACAGGAATGGCGGGGGAGCAGTACTTC.

This chain uses TRBV30 with TRBJ2-7; TRBD1 matches 11 bases. The CDR3 runs 17 residues. The V segment lost 0 bases and the J segment 0 bases; nucleotides outside the gene matches: 7. In germline, CDR1 is GTSNPN, CDR2 SVGIG (reference sequence). CDR3 residues: CAWSVLAGTGGSYEQYF. The CDR3 DNA follows: TGTGCCTGGAGTGTACTTGCCGGGACAGGGGGCTCCTACGAGCAGTACTTC.

The chain joins TRBV5-1 to TRBJ2-6; D remains ambiguous. The length of the CDR3 is 12 residues. Trimming cost V 4 bases and J 3 bases, with 2 bases left between them. The V gene's germline CDR1 is SGHRS and CDR2 YFSETQ. CDR3 DNA sequence: TGCGCCAGCAGCGGTGGGGCCAACGTCCTGACTTTC. Amino acids: CASSGGANVLTF.

The chain employs TRBV6-1 and TRBJ1-5; D not certain. Germline V gene data show CDR1 as MNHNS and CDR2 as SASEGT. The V gene lost 0 bases and the J gene lost 2 bases, with 11 bases spanning the gap. This CDR3 has 16 residues. In nucleotides, the CDR3 is TGTGCCAGCAGTGAAGCAATAGCCGGAGGCAATCAGCCCCAGCATTTT. Protein: CASSEAIAGGNQPQHF.

The V call is TRBV6-6, the J call TRBJ2-5; D is ambiguous. This CDR3 is built from 12 residues. V dropped 5 bases and J dropped 13 bases, with 17 bases sitting between them. Germline lookup yields CDR1 MNHNY and CDR2 SVGAGI (reference sequence). CDR3 sequence: CASSQGPSPPYF. In DNA, the CDR3 is TGTGCCAGCAGTCAAGGGCCGTCTCCACCGTACTTC.

This clone was seen just once. The chain uses TRBV19 and TRBJ1-1; no clear D. V lost 6 bases and J lost 5, with 13 bases in between. The CDR3 totals 13 residues. The germline gives CDR1 LNHDA, CDR2 SQIVND (reference sequence). The CDR3 DNA reads TGTGCCAGTAGCGAGGCCGGGAGGACTGAAGCTTTCTTT. Translated, it gives CASSEAGRTEAFF.

The chain couples TRBV5-4 to TRBJ2-5; TRBD2 agrees at 10 bases. CDR1 SGHNT and CDR2 YYREEE come from the germline V gene (reference sequence). The CDR3 sequence is 16 residues long. The J segment lost 2 bases and the V segment lost 1 base, leaving 5 bases of the junction unmatched. CDR3 DNA: TGTGCCAGCAGCTTGTACCCACTAGCGGGGCAAGAGACCCAGTACTTC. It encodes CASSLYPLAGQETQYF. The full variable domain, completed using reference TRBV5-4 and TRBJ2-5, is ETGVTQSPTHLIKTRGQQVTLRCSSQSGHNTVSWYQQALGQGPQFIFQYYREEENGRGNFPPRFSGLQFPNYSSELNVNALELDDSALYLCASSLYPLAGQETQYFGPGTRLLVL.

The chain uses TRBV7-8 and TRBJ2-3, with 8 nucleotides matching TRBD1. The germline CDR1 and CDR2 sequences are SGHVS and FQNEAQ. Trimming cost V 7 bases and J 0 bases; bases outside gene matches: 3. This CDR3 comprises 14 residues. The CDR3 sequence: CASKDRVSTDTQYF. In DNA form, the CDR3 reads TGTGCCAGCAAGGACAGGGTGAGCACAGATACGCAGTATTTT.